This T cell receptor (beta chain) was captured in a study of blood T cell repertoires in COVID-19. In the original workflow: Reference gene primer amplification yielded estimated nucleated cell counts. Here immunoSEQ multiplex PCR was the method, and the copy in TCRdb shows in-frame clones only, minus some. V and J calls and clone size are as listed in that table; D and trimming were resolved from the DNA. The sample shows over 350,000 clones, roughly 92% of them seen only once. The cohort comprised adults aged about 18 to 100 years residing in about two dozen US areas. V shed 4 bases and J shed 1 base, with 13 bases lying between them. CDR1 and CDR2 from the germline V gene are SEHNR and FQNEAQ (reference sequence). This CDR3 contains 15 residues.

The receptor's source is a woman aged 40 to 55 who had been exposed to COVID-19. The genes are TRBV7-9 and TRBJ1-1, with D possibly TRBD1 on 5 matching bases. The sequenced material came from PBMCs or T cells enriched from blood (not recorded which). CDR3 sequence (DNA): TGTGCCAGCAGCTCTCAGGGAGGGACGAACACTGAAGCTTTCTTT. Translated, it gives CASSSQGGTNTEAFF.